The rows below give T cell receptor beta chains drawn from one sample of a study of cytomegalovirus exposure and HLA in healthy donors. Assay used: immunoSEQ multiplex PCR; TCRdb lists only in-frame clones, some missing. The table has 310,000 or so clones, over 85% seen once. Material: PBMCs. These receptors were obtained from a woman between 18 and 30 years old in good health and CMV-seronegative. The conserved cysteine and the conserved F or W are not part of the CDR3 here.

V gene | CDR3 protein
TRBV27 | ASSSDRGNTEAF
TRBV5-1 | ASSPRTVNYGYT
TRBV5-6 | ASSLWDRGRSYGYT
TRBV5-1 | ASSLESDNEQF
TRBV6-5 | ASSYSTRTGNSPLH
TRBV19 | ASSSDRQNSPLH
TRBV7-9 | ASSLAGGRYEQY
TRBV6-1 | ASSPTLGGVAGYT
TRBV21-1 | ASSKVTARDRGNSPLH
TRBV28 | ASSTWTAITD
TRBV4-1 | ASSRLSGGGHSNQPQH
TRBV5-1 | ASSLGGGQETQY
TRBV10-2 | ASARQGNQPQH
TRBV19 | ASSPGHPYEQY
TRBV10-3 | AIRTEGQGNNEQY
TRBV30 | AWSAAGSYGYT
TRBV2 | ASSAQGGATGEQY
TRBV5-6 | ASSLGSRRDTIY
TRBV18 | ASSPRQGTEAF
TRBV5-1 | ASRGSDKLMAF
TRBV5-1 | ASSLEVDGGNYGYT
TRBV6-6 | AMGTSIYGYT
TRBV6-5 | ASSRSTAICEQY
TRBV29-1 | SVERALSVYNEQF
TRBV5-6 | ASSTQDREEAF